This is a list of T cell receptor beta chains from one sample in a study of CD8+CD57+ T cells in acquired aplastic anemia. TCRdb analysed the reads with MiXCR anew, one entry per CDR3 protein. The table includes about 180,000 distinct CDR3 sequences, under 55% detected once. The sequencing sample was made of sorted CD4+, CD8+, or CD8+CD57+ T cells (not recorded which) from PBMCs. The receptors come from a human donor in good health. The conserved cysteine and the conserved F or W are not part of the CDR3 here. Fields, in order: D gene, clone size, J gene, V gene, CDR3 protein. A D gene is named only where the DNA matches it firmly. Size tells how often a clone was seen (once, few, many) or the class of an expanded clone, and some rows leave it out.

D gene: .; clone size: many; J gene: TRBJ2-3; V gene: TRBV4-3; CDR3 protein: ASSQDPHTDTQY
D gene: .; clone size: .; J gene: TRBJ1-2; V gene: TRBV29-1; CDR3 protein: SAVRENGYT
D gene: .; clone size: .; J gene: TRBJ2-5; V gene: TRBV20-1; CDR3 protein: NARGGETQY
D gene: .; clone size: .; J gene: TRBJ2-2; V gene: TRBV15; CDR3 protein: ATSREGSVTGELF
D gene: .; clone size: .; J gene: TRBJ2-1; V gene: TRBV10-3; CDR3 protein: AISETGGAYNEQF
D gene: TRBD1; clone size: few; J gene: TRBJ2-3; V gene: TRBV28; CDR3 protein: ASSPSPRDREY
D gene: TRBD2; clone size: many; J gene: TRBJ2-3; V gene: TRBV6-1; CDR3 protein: ASFIAGASVGDTQY
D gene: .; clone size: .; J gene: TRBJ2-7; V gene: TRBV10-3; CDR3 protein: AISDTAPYEQY
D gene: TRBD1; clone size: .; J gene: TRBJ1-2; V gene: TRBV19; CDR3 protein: ASMRTGEGYGYT
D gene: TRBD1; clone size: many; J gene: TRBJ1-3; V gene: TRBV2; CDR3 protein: ASKKSQGADNTIY
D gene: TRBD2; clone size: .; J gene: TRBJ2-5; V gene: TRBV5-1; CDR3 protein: ASSDRDYKETQY
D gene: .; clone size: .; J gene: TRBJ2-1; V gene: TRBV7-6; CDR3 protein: ASSLAGTFYEQF
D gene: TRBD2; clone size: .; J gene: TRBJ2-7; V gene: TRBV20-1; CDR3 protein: SAGTAGGSYEQY
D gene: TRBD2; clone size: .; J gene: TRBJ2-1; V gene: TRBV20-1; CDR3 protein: SASGQRGGKQF
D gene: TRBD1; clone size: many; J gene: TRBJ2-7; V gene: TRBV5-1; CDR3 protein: ASSLRTGGFNEQY
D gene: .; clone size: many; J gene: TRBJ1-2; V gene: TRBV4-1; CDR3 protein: ASSQTTEAKSYGYT
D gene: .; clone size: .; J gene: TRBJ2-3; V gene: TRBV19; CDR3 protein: ASSPIPTGDTQY
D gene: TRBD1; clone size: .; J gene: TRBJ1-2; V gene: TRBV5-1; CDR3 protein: ASSLTGVDGYT
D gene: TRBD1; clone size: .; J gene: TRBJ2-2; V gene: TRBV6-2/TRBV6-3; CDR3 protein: ASLETGMNTGELF
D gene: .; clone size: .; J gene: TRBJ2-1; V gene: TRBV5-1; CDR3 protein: ASSLTGYDSYNEQF
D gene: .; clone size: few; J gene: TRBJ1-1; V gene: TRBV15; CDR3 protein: ATSRVAGDTEAF
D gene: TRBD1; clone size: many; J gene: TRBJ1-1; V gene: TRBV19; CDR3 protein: ASSPRTGGPTEAF
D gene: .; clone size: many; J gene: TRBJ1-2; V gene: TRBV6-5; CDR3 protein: ASTPRGNYGYT
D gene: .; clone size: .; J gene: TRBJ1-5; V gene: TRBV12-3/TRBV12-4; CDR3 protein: ASSLTGPLGQPQH
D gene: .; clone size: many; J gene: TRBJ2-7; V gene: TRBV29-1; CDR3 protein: SVVYPGSAYEQY
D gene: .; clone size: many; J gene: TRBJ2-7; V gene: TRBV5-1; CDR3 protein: ASSLGLRSSYEQY
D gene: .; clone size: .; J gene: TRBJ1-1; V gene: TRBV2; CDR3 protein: ASRGEGTEAF
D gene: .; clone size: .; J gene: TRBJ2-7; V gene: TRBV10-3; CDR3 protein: AISGRGMVYEQY
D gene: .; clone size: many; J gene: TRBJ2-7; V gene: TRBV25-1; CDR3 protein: ASSAMRLGDYEQY
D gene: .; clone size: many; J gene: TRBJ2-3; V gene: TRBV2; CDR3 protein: ASSPQLGGTDTQY
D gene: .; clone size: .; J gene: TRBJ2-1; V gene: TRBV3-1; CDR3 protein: ASGGGSYNEQF
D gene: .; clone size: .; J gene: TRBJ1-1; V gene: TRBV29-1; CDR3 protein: SVEDLALLTGAS
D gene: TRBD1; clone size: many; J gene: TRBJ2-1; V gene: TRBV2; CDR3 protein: ASIKGQGYNEQF
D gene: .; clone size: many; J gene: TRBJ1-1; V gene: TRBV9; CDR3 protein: ASSPQGVANTEAF
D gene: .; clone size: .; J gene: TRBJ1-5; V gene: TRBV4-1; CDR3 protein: ASSQVRHNQPQH
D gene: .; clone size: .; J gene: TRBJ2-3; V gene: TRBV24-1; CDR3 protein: ATSDPILGGTQY
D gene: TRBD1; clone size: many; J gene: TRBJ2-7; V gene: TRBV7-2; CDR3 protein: ASSTTGTGSYEQY
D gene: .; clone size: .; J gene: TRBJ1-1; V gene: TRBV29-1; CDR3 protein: SVESNTEAF
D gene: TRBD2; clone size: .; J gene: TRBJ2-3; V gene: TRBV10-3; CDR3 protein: AISLAGGRADTQY
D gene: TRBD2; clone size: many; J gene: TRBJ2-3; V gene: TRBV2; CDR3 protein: ASSVDQAGKSTDTQY
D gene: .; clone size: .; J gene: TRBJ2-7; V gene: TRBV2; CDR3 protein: TSSVKYEQY
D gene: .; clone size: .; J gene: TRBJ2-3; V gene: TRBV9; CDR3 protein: ASSVAMGTDTQY
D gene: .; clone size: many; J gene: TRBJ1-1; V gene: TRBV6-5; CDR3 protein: ASRAPKNTEAF
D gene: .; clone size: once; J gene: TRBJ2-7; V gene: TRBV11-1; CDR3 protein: ASSLSDISNYEQY
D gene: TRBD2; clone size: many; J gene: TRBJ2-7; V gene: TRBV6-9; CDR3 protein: ASRLPSMTSGTPYEQY
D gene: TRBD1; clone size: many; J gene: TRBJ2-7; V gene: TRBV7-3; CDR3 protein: ASSATGGGEQY
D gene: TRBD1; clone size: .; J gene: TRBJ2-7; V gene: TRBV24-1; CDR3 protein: ATSGQGSSYEQY
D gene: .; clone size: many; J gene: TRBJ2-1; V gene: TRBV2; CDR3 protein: ASRVGRTYNEQF
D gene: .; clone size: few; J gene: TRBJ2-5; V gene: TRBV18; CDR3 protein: ASSPELQETQY
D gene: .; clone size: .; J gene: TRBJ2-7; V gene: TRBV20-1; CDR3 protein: SARQPSSYEQY
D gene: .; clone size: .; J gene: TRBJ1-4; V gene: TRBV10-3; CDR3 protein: AIRRGRGEKLF
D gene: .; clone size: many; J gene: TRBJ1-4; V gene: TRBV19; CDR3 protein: ASSTTAVYNEKLF
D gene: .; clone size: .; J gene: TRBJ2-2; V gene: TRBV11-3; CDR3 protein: ASSDSVNTGELF
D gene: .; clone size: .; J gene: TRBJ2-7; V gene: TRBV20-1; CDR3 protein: SARDPGSYEQY